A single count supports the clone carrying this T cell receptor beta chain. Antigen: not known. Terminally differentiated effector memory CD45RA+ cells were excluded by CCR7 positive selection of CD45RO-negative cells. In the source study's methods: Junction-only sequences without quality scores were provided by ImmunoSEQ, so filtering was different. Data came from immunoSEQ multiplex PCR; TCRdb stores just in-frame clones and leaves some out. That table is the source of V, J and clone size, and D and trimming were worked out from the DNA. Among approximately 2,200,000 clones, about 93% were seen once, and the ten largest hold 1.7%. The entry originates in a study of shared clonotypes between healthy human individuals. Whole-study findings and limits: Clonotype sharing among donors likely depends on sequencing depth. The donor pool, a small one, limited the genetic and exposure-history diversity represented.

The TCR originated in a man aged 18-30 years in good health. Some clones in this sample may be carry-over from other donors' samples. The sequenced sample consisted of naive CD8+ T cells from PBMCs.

The CDR3 DNA is TGTGCCAGCGGGTCCGCCAAAGGGTTCTATGGCTACACCTTC. Translation gives CASGSAKGFYGYTF. The chain couples TRBV27 to TRBJ1-2, with no clear D. CDR3 length equals 14 residues. Germline CDR1 is MNHEY and CDR2 is SMNVEV (reference sequence). The ends were cut back, 8 bases at V and 4 bases at J, with 17 bases in the middle.